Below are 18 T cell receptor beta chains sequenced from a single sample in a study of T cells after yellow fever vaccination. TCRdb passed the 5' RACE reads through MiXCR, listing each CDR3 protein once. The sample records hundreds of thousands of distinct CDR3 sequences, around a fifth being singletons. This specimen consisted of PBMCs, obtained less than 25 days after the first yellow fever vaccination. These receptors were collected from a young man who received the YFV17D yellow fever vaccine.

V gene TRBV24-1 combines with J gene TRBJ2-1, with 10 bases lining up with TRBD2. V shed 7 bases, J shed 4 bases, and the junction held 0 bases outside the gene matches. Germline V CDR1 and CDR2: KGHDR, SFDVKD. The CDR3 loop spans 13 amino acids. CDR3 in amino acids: CATRAGGYNEQFF. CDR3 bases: TGTGCCACCAGAGCGGGGGGGTACAATGAGCAGTTCTTC.

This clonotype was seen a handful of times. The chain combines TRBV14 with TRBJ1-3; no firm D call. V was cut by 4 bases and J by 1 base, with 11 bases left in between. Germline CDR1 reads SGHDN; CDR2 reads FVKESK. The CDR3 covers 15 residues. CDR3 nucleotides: TGTGCCAGCAGCCCCGGGAGGATATCTGGAAACACCATATATTTT. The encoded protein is CASSPGRISGNTIYF.

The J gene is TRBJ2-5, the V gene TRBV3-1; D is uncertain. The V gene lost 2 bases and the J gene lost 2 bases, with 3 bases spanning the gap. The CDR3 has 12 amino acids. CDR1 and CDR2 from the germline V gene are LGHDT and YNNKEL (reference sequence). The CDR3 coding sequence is TGTGCCAGCAGCCAACGGCAAGAGACCCAGTACTTC. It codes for CASSQRQETQYF.

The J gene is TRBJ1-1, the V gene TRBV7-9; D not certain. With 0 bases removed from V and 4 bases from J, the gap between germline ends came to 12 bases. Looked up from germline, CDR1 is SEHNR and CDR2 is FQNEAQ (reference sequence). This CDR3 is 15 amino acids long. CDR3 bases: TGTGCCAGCAGCTTAGCGCGCCAGACTAGCACTGAAGCTTTCTTT. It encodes CASSLARQTSTEAFF.

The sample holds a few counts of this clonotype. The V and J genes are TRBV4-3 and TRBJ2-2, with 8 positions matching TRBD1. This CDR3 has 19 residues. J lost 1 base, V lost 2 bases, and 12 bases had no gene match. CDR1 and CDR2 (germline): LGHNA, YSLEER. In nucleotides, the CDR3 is TGCGCCAGCAGCCAAAAAACCCAGGGGGCGTGGATGAACACCGGGGAGCTGTTTTTT. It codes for CASSQKTQGAWMNTGELFF.

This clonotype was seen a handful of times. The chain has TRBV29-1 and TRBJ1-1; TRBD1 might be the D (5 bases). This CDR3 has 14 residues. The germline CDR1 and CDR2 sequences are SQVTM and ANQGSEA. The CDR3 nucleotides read TGCAGTGTCTCTGGTAGGGGCATGAACACTGAAGCTTTCTTT. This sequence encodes CSVSGRGMNTEAFF.

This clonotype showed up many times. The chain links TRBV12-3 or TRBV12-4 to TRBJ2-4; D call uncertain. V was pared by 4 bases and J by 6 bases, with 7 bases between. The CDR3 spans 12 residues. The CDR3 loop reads CASSSLGNIQYF. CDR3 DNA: TGTGCCAGCAGTTCTTTGGGAAACATTCAGTACTTC.

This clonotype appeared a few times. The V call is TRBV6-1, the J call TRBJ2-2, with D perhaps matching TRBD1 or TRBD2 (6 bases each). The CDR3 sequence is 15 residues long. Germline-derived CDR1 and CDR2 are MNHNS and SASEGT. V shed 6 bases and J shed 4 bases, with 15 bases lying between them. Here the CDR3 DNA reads TGTGCCAGCAGCTCCGGGGGCAGGATCACCGGGGAGCTGTTTTTT. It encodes CASSSGGRITGELFF.

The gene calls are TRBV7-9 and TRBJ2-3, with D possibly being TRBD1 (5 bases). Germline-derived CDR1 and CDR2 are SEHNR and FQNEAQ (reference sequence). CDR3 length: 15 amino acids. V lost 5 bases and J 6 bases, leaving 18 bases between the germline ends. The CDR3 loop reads CASSHRQLKGDTQYF. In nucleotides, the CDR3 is TGTGCCAGCAGCCATCGACAGTTGAAAGGTGATACGCAGTATTTT.

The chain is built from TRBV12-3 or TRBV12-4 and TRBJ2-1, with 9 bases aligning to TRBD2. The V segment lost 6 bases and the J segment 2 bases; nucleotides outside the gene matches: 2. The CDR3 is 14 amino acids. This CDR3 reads CASRRGGAYNEQFF. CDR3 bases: TGTGCCAGCAGGCGCGGGGGGGCCTACAATGAGCAGTTCTTC.

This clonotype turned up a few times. The CDR3 DNA follows: TGCGCCAGCAGCGCCAACAGGGGGAACACTGAAGCTTTCTTT. It specifies CASSANRGNTEAFF. The rearrangement uses TRBV4-3 and TRBJ1-1; 7 bases are a match to TRBD1. J was trimmed by 1 base and V by 5 bases; bases with no gene match: 4. Germline CDR1 and CDR2: LGHNA and YSLEER. The CDR3 extends over 14 amino acids.

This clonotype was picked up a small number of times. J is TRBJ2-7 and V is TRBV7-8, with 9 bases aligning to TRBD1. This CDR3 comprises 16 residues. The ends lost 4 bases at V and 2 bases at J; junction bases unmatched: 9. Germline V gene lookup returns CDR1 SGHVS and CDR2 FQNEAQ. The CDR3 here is CASSWTGDWDAYEQYV. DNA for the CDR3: TGTGCCAGCAGCTGGACAGGGGACTGGGATGCCTACGAGCAGTACGTC.

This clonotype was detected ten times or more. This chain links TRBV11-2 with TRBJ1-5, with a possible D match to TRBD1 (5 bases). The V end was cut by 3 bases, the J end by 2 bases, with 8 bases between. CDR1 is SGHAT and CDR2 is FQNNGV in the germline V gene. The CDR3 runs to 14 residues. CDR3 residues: CASSFQGGNQPQHF. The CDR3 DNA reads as TGTGCCAGCAGCTTTCAGGGCGGCAATCAGCCCCAGCATTTT.

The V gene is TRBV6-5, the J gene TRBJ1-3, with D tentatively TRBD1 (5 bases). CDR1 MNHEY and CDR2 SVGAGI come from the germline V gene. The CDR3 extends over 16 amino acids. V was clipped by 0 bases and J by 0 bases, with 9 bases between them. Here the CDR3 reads CASSYSWGISGNTIYF. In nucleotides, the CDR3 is TGTGCCAGCAGTTACTCCTGGGGGATCTCTGGAAACACCATATATTTT.

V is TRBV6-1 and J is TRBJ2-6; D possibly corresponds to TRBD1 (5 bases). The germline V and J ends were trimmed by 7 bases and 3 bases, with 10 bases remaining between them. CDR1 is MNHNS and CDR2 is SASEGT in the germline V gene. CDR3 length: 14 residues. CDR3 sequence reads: CASTGAGGANVLTF. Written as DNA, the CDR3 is TGTGCCAGCACTGGGGCAGGTGGGGCCAACGTCCTGACTTTC.

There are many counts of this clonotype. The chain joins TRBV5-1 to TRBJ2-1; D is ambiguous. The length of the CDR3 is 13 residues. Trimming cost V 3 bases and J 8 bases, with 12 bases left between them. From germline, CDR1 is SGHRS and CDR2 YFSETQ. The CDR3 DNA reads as TGCGCCAGCAGCTCCGATAGTGTGTATGAGCAGTTCTTC. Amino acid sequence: CASSSDSVYEQFF.

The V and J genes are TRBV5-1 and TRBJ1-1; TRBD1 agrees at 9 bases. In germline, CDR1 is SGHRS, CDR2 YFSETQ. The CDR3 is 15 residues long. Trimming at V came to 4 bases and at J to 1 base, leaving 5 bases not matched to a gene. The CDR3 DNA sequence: TGCGCCAGCAGCCCACAGGGGGCCGGGAACACTGAAGCTTTCTTT. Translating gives CASSPQGAGNTEAFF.

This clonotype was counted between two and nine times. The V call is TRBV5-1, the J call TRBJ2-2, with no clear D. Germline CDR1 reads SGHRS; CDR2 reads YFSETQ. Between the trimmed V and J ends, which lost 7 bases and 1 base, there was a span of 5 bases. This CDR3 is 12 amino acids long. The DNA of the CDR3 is TGCGCCAGCCGGTGGAACACCGGGGAGCTGTTTTTT. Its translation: CASRWNTGELFF.